Sequencing of this TCR beta chain was carried out in a study of beta chain features in type 1 diabetes. Turning to the study itself: Healthy donors and patients had similar age, gender and cell yields. Study observations and caveats: TCRB CDR3s from Type 1 diabetes patients were moderately but significantly shorter in all four CD4+ subsets. For type 1 diabetes patients, VDJ junctions showed fewer insertions and more deletions.

Sorting of CD4+ naive, central memory, regulatory and stem cell-like memory cells was performed via CD45RO/CCR7/CD25/CD127/CD95/CD27. This clone has a handful of counts. Its antigen is as yet unknown. All of the isolated RNA was reverse transcribed, so expressed TCRB transcripts were sequenced. Only in-frame clones appear in the TCRdb table, and some are missing; sequencing was by immunoSEQ multiplex PCR. The sample comprises 250,000 or so clones, approximately 15% of which are singletons, and roughly 0.019% rests with the top ten. This sequence was found in a man aged 30 to 39 with type 1 diabetes. Sequencing was performed on naive CD4+ T cells from blood.

CDR3 protein: CASSIDQDSYEQYF. CDR3 sequence (DNA): TGTGCCAGTAGTATAGACCAGGACTCCTACGAGCAGTACTTC. J is TRBJ2-7 and V is TRBV19; unclear D gene. The germline V and J ends were trimmed by 0 bases and 0 bases, with 6 bases remaining between them. CDR3 length: 14 amino acids. In germline, CDR1 is LNHDA, CDR2 SQIVND (reference sequence).